The T cell receptor (beta chain) under discussion was sequenced for a study of shared clonotypes between healthy human individuals. Notes on the study in general: It was only blood that was sampled, and tissue repertoires likely differ.

Data came from immunoSEQ multiplex PCR; TCRdb stores just in-frame clones and leaves some out. The sample carries 2,500,000 or so clones, roughly nine tenths recorded once. A remark on this clone: Its antigen is not known.

This clonotype was sampled from a man aged 18 to 30 in good health. The sample consisted of naive CD4+ T cells sorted from blood. Sample subset: CD45RA+ positively selected.

CDR3 region: CASRTSGSGELFF. The CDR3 DNA reads TGTGCCAGCAGGACTAGCGGGTCCGGGGAGCTGTTTTTT. V usage is TRBV9 and J usage is TRBJ2-2, with 10 bases identical to TRBD2. This CDR3 spans 13 amino acids. Per germline, CDR1 SGDLS and CDR2 YYNGEE. Germline trimming cut 5 bases from V and 6 bases from J; bases unmatched to any gene: 1.